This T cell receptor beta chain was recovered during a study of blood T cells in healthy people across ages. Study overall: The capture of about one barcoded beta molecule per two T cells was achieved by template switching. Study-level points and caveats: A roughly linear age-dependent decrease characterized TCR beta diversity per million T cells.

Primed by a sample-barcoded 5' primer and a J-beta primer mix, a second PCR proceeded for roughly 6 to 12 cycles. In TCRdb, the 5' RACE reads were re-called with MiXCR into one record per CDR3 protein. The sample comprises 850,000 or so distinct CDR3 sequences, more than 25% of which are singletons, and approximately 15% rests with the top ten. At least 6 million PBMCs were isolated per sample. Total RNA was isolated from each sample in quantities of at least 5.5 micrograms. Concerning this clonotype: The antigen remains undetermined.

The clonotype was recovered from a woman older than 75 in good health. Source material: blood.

The CDR3 DNA reads TGTGCCAGCAGCTCCCCCCAGGGGTACGGCTACACCTTC. Its translation is CASSSPQGYGYTF. J is TRBJ1-2 and V is TRBV7-2, with a weak D call TRBD1 (6 bases). Trimming left V 4 bases short and J 8 bases short, with 14 bases between. The germline gives CDR1 SGHTA, CDR2 FQGNSA. There are 13 residues in the CDR3.